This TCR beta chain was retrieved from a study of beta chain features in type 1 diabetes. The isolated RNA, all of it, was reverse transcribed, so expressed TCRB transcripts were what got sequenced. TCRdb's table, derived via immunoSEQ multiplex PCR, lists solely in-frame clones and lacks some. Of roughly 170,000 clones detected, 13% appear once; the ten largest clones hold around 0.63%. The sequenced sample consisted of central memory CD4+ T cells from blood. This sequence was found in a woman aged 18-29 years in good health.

Written as DNA, the CDR3 is TGTGCCAGCAGCTTAAATCCGGGGGCCGGGGAGCTGTTTTTT. Translated: CASSLNPGAGELFF. The gene calls are TRBV7-3 and TRBJ2-2, with a tentative D call TRBD2 (6 bases). Trimming pared 1 base from V and 6 bases from J, leaving 9 bases between. Per the germline V gene, CDR1 is SGHTA and CDR2 is FQGTGA. The CDR3 runs 14 residues.